This passage covers 2 T cell receptor beta chains from one sample sequenced in a study of T cell changes during pregnancy in multiple sclerosis. Using immunoSEQ multiplex PCR, the repertoire was profiled, and TCRdb retains in-frame clones only, with some absent. The data contain some 38,000 clones, around 90% of them singletons. Here the sequenced sample was CD4+ T cells from peripheral blood mononuclear cells, taken in the second trimester of pregnancy. These receptors originate from a female donor in good health, enrolled as a control in a pregnancy study.

The chain combines TRBV27 with TRBJ1-2; possibly TRBD1 for D (6 bases). This CDR3 is built from 14 residues. V lost 4 bases, J lost 5 bases, and 14 bases lay in between. The V gene's germline CDR1 is MNHEY and CDR2 SMNVEV (reference sequence). The chain's CDR3 is CASSSQRQGYGYTF. CDR3 nucleotides: TGTGCCAGCAGTTCCCAACGGCAGGGGTATGGCTACACCTTC.

The chain joins TRBV28 to TRBJ1-2; TRBD1 aligns across 12 bases. Unmatched junction bases numbered 22, after V lost 7 bases and J lost 7 bases. The CDR3 has 19 residues. Germline lookup yields CDR1 MDHEN and CDR2 SYDVKM. The CDR3 DNA follows: TGTGCCAGCATGAGGGAACTTTTACGGGACAGGGGGCTGGGCGGTGGCTACACCTTC. It yields the protein CASMRELLRDRGLGGGYTF.